This entry lists 32 T cell receptor beta chains sequenced from one sample in a study of Ad26.COV2.S vaccination and SARS-CoV-2 variants. This table comes from immunoSEQ multiplex PCR, and its TCRdb copy is limited to in-frame clones, with some not included. The profile shows 500,000 or so clones, 80% to 90% of them singletons. Treatment defined: approximately 18 received Ad26.COV2.S at low or high dose, single or two shots; several received placebo; per-sample allocation not given. The investigators took samples on day 63 after the first vaccine or placebo injection. The sample here was peripheral blood, taken in a trial of Ad26.COV2.S vaccine versus placebo. The source is a person between 18 and 60 years old who received the Ad26.COV2.S COVID-19 vaccine or a placebo.

The V and J genes are TRBV5-1 and TRBJ2-7, with 11 bases identical to TRBD1. The CDR3 contains 17 residues. Losses at the gene ends were 0 bases for V and 6 bases for J; bases not matched to a gene: 11. Germline CDR1 and CDR2: SGHRS and YFSETQ. CDR3 in DNA: TGCGCCAGCAGCTTGGGAGTAGGCGGACAGGGGGCTAGCGAGCAGTACTTC. Translating it yields CASSLGVGGQGASEQYF.

The rearrangement uses TRBV10-3 and TRBJ1-1; the D is unclear. V lost 11 bases and J lost 6, with 13 bases in between. Germline V lookup: CDR1 ENHRY, CDR2 SYGVKD. This CDR3 is 11 amino acids long. The CDR3 protein is CAAKGFPEAFF. The CDR3 DNA sequence: TGTGCCGCGAAGGGATTCCCTGAAGCTTTCTTT.

This CDR3 reads CASSPNLLEVGELFF. The CDR3 DNA sequence: TGTGCCAGCTCACCAAATTTATTAGAGGTCGGGGAGCTGTTTTTT. This chain joins TRBV18 and TRBJ2-2; D remains unclear. Per germline, CDR1 KGHSH and CDR2 LQKENI. The CDR3 loop spans 15 amino acids. V gave up 2 bases and J gave up 7 bases, with 14 bases separating them.

The sample holds one count of this clone. This chain connects TRBV4-1 to TRBJ1-4; D is possibly TRBD1 (5 bases). V was cut by 3 bases and J by 10 bases, with 15 bases left in between. CDR3 length: 14 amino acids. Germline lookup yields CDR1 MGHRA and CDR2 YSYEKL. CDR3 sequence reads: CASSQPGRGGKLFF. The CDR3 coding sequence is TGCGCCAGCAGCCAGCCGGGACGGGGGGGAAAACTGTTTTTT.

This clone showed up just once. This rearrangement joins TRBV5-1 to TRBJ2-3, with a tentative D call TRBD1 (6 bases). The CDR3 sequence is 15 residues long. Germline assignment: CDR1 SGHRS and CDR2 YFSETQ. Between the trimmed V and J ends, which lost 4 bases and 2 bases, there was a span of 14 bases. The CDR3 region is CASSTGQTTTDTQYF. The CDR3 coding sequence is TGCGCCAGCAGCACTGGACAGACCACCACAGATACGCAGTATTTT.

This clone was counted a single time. V usage is TRBV6-5 and J usage is TRBJ2-1; D is possibly TRBD1 (6 bases). Germline lookup yields CDR1 MNHEY and CDR2 SVGAGI. The ends were cut back, 4 bases at V and 6 bases at J, with 13 bases in the middle. The CDR3 is 14 residues long. The CDR3 sequence: CASSWGTFGNEQFF. The CDR3 DNA reads TGTGCCAGCAGTTGGGGGACATTCGGCAATGAGCAGTTCTTC.

The chain couples TRBV6-5 to TRBJ1-1; no definite D call. Germline lookup yields CDR1 MNHEY and CDR2 SVGAGI. V was trimmed by 6 bases and J by 4 bases, leaving 12 bases between them. The CDR3 covers 13 residues. CDR3 loop: CASSSDWITEAFF. The CDR3 bases are TGTGCCAGCAGCTCGGACTGGATCACTGAAGCTTTCTTT.

The rearrangement joins TRBV4-3 to TRBJ2-3; a weak D match, TRBD1 (6 bases). The germline V and J ends were trimmed by 1 base and 2 bases, with 10 bases remaining between them. Germline lookup yields CDR1 LGHNA and CDR2 YSLEER. The length of the CDR3 is 15 residues. This chain's CDR3 is CASSQGGHYTDTQYF. The CDR3 DNA follows: TGCGCCAGCAGCCAAGGGGGACACTACACAGATACGCAGTATTTT.

DNA of the CDR3: TGTGCCAACCTAAACGGGCGGGGGGGCCCCTACGAGCAGTACTTC. Its translation is CANLNGRGGPYEQYF. The chain couples TRBV6-4 to TRBJ2-7, with 9 bases fitting TRBD2. Germline trimming cut 10 bases from V and 2 bases from J; bases unmatched to any gene: 12. The CDR3 covers 15 residues. Germline V gene data show CDR1 as MRHNA and CDR2 as SNTAGT.

The chain links TRBV19 to TRBJ1-2; 10 bases are shared with TRBD1. CDR3 size: 17 residues. Germline trimming cut 7 bases from V and 3 bases from J; bases unmatched to any gene: 14. The germline V gene encodes CDR1 LNHDA and CDR2 SQIVND (reference sequence). The CDR3 sequence is CASNRGTGEFKDYGYTF. The CDR3 DNA reads TGTGCCAGTAATAGAGGGACAGGGGAGTTTAAGGACTATGGCTACACCTTC.

This chain joins TRBV4-3 and TRBJ1-3; a weak D match, TRBD1 (6 bases). V lost 4 bases and J lost 2, with 15 bases in between. CDR3 length equals 16 residues. Germline V gives CDR1 LGHNA, CDR2 YSLEER. CDR3 sequence reads: CASSPYRADAGNTIYF. CDR3 DNA: TGCGCCAGCAGCCCGTACAGGGCCGATGCTGGAAACACCATATATTTT.

This clone was seen a few times. The chain uses TRBV5-1 and TRBJ2-2; D is ambiguous. The CDR3 loop spans 13 amino acids. Trimming left V 1 base short and J 6 bases short, with 7 bases between. Germline values: CDR1 SGHRS, CDR2 YFSETQ. CDR3 sequence reads: CASSLRWAGELFF. CDR3 DNA sequence: TGCGCCAGCAGCTTGAGGTGGGCCGGGGAGCTGTTTTTT.

V usage is TRBV5-1 and J usage is TRBJ1-1; a weak D match, TRBD1 (6 bases). V gave up 5 bases and J gave up 1 base, with 18 bases separating them. Germline V gives CDR1 SGHRS, CDR2 YFSETQ. CDR3 length equals 16 residues. DNA of the CDR3: TGCGCCAGCAGGCCCGGGGGATTGACAGGGAACACTGAAGCTTTCTTT. Amino acid sequence: CASRPGGLTGNTEAFF.

The CDR3 bases are TGTGCCAGCACCCTCGGACTAGCGGGCAACATTCAGTACTTC. It encodes CASTLGLAGNIQYF. This chain uses TRBV5-6 with TRBJ2-4; TRBD2 matches at 11 bases. The CDR3 sequence is 14 residues long. The V segment lost 6 bases and the J segment 7 bases; nucleotides outside the gene matches: 6. The germline V gene has CDR1 SGHDT and CDR2 YYEEEE. Filled out from reference TRBV5-6 and TRBJ2-4, the complete variable domain reads DAGVTQSPTHLIKTRGQQVTLRCSPKSGHDTVSWYQQALGQGPQFIFQYYEEEERQRGNFPDRFSGHQFPNYSSELNVNALLLGDSALYLCASTLGLAGNIQYFGAGTRLSVL.

The gene calls are TRBV7-2 and TRBJ2-3; TRBD2 matches 8 bases. Germline trimming cut 5 bases from V and 4 bases from J; bases unmatched to any gene: 8. The germline V gene encodes CDR1 SGHTA and CDR2 FQGNSA. The CDR3 runs to 15 residues. The CDR3 region is CASSPGGGRADTQYF. The CDR3 region has the DNA TGTGCCAGCAGCCCCGGGGGGGGGAGGGCAGATACGCAGTATTTT. The full variable domain, in which reference TRBV7-2 and TRBJ2-3 provide the parts outside the CDR3, is GAGVSQSPSNKVTEKGKDVELRCDPISGHTALYWYRQSLGQGLEFLIYFQGNSAPDKSGLPSDRFSAERTGGSVSTLTIQRTQQEDSAVYLCASSPGGGRADTQYFGPGTRLTVL.

The chain combines TRBV25-1 with TRBJ2-3, with 7 bases fitting TRBD1. Germline CDR1 MGHDK, CDR2 SYGVNS. The V gene end was trimmed by 3 bases and the J gene end by 4 bases; junction bases not matched to a gene: 7. The CDR3 spans 15 residues. The CDR3 protein is CASSDRPQGADTQYF. The CDR3 DNA reads TGTGCCAGCAGTGATCGACCGCAGGGGGCAGATACGCAGTATTTT.

This chain links TRBV28 with TRBJ2-3; 8 bases align to TRBD2. CDR1 is MDHEN, CDR2 SYDVKM, per germline. This CDR3 is 16 amino acids long. V shed 4 bases and J 3 bases; nucleotides not matched to a gene: 9. CDR3 DNA sequence: TGTGCCAGCAGTTCCCCGGGGGGGGGTAGGACAGATACGCAGTATTTT. Its translation is CASSSPGGGRTDTQYF.

The chain carries TRBV3-1 (or the pseudogene TRBV3-2) and TRBJ2-1; TRBD1 matches 10 bases. The CDR3 totals 15 residues. Germline V lookup: CDR1 LGHDT, CDR2 YNNKEL (reference sequence). The J segment lost 3 bases and the V segment lost 3 bases, leaving 2 bases of the junction unmatched. The CDR3 is CASSHRDRGYNEQFF. The CDR3 nucleotides are TGTGCCAGCAGCCACCGGGACAGGGGCTACAATGAGCAGTTCTTC.

For the CDR3, the DNA is TGCGCCAGCAGCCAAGATGGGCACGGGGGATTCAGGGCCCAGCATTTT. This codes for CASSQDGHGGFRAQHF. The chain has TRBV4-1 and TRBJ1-5, with TRBD1 as a possible D gene (5 bases). Trimming cost V 0 bases and J 11 bases, with 20 bases left between them. This CDR3 spans 16 amino acids. CDR1 and CDR2 (germline): MGHRA, YSYEKL.

The J gene is TRBJ2-3, the V gene TRBV27, with no clear D. V lost 9 bases and J lost 3, with 16 bases in between. Germline V gene lookup returns CDR1 MNHEY and CDR2 SMNVEV (reference sequence). The CDR3 is 14 amino acids. The CDR3 coding sequence is TGTGCCAGTGGGGTTGGGGATTCAACAGATACGCAGTATTTT. It is translated as CASGVGDSTDTQYF.

The rearrangement joins TRBV5-1 to TRBJ2-1; no definite D call. Germline CDR1 SGHRS, CDR2 YFSETQ. CDR3 size: 13 residues. The V and J ends lost 4 bases and 4 bases respectively, with 9 bases between them. The CDR3 nucleotides are TGCGCCAGCAGCCAGACTCGATACAATGAGCAGTTCTTC. This codes for CASSQTRYNEQFF.

The J gene is TRBJ1-5, the V gene TRBV28, with unresolved D. V lost 4 bases and J lost 7, with 5 bases in between. CDR1 and CDR2 from the germline V gene are MDHEN and SYDVKM. The CDR3 totals 11 residues. CDR3 sequence reads: CASSSEQPQHF. DNA of the CDR3: TGTGCCAGCAGTTCCGAGCAGCCCCAGCATTTT. Variable domain in full (rest from reference TRBV28 and TRBJ1-5): DVKVTQSSRYLVKRTGEKVFLECVQDMDHENMFWYRQDPGLGLRLIYFSYDVKMKEKGDIPEGYSVSREKKERFSLILESASTNQTSMYLCASSSEQPQHFGDGTRLSIL.

This chain links TRBV28 with TRBJ2-5, with a weak D call TRBD2 (6 bases). There are 13 residues in the CDR3. Germline-derived CDR1 and CDR2 are MDHEN and SYDVKM. Trimming took off 5 bases at V and 1 base at J, with 8 bases between the two ends. CDR3 sequence: CASSEGLQETQYF. CDR3 coding DNA: TGTGCCAGCAGTGAGGGACTCCAAGAGACCCAGTACTTC.

This chain uses TRBV2 with TRBJ2-7, with a weak D call TRBD2 (5 bases). V was shortened by 4 bases and J by 0 bases, with 10 bases between the two germline ends. CDR1 and CDR2 (germline): SNHLY, FYNNEI. This CDR3 is 14 amino acids long. The CDR3 coding sequence is TGTGCCAGCAGTGGAAGGACTGCCTCCTACGAGCAGTACGTC. As protein: CASSGRTASYEQYV.

This sequence joins TRBV2 and TRBJ1-1; D perhaps matches TRBD1 (5 bases). CDR1 and CDR2 from the germline V gene are SNHLY and FYNNEI. V lost 6 bases and J lost 1, with 9 bases in between. The CDR3 covers 13 residues. In DNA, the CDR3 is TGTGCCAGCAGGGGGCAGGGGAACACTGAAGCTTTCTTT. The encoded protein is CASRGQGNTEAFF. Combining the CDR3 with reference TRBV2 and TRBJ1-1 gives the whole variable domain EPEVTQTPSHQVTQMGQEVILRCVPISNHLYFYWYRQILGQKVEFLVSFYNNEISEKSEIFDDQFSVERPDGSNFTLKIRSTKLEDSAMYFCASRGQGNTEAFFGQGTRLTVV.

V is TRBV4-3 and J is TRBJ2-1; D ambiguous. The CDR3 is 13 residues long. CDR1 and CDR2 from the germline V gene are LGHNA and YSLEER. Trimming shortened V by 1 base and J by 5 bases, and 6 bases separated the two germline ends. DNA for the CDR3: TGCGCCAGCAGCCAAGCTGGGGACAATGAGCAGTTCTTC. Translation gives CASSQAGDNEQFF.

This clone came up a few times. V usage is TRBV20-1 and J usage is TRBJ2-1; D gene uncertain. The CDR3 is 10 amino acids. V shed 1 base and J shed 9 bases, with 4 bases lying between them. Germline CDR1 and CDR2: DFQATT and SNEGSKA (reference sequence). CDR3 region: CSARGAEQFF. CDR3 DNA sequence: TGCAGTGCTAGAGGGGCTGAGCAGTTCTTC.

As to this clone: Additional DNA sequences in this sample encode the identical CDR3. The J gene is TRBJ2-5, the V gene TRBV5-1; D remains ambiguous. The V end lost 0 bases, the J end lost 5 bases, and 2 bases lay between the germline ends. This CDR3 region has 11 residues. CDR1 and CDR2 from the germline V gene are SGHRS and YFSETQ. DNA for the CDR3: TGCGCCAGCAGCTTGGTGGAGACCCAGTACTTC. It is translated as CASSLVETQYF.

The chain links TRBV5-1 to TRBJ1-3; 8 bases map to TRBD1. With 4 bases clipped from V and 3 bases from J, the junction kept 6 bases outside the gene matches. This CDR3 is built from 15 residues. The germline CDR1 and CDR2 sequences are SGHRS and YFSETQ. CDR3 residues: CASSAATGVGNTIYF. The DNA of the CDR3 is TGCGCCAGCAGCGCCGCGACAGGGGTTGGAAACACCATATATTTT.

The chain carries TRBV27 and TRBJ1-6, with 7 bases aligning to TRBD1. This CDR3 comprises 14 residues. Per germline, CDR1 MNHEY and CDR2 SMNVEV (reference sequence). The ends lost 6 bases at V and 6 bases at J; junction bases unmatched: 5. The DNA of the CDR3 is TGTGCCAGCAGATACAGGGGTCGTAATTCACCCCTCCACTTT. Protein: CASRYRGRNSPLHF.

The table lists this clone with a few counts. The gene calls are TRBV9 and TRBJ1-1; possible D gene TRBD1, 5 bases. The CDR3 is made up of 15 amino acids. Germline-derived CDR1 and CDR2 are SGDLS and YYNGEE. Deletions cut 0 bases from V and 6 bases from J, with 15 bases between. The CDR3 spells CASSVGGTPGAEAFF. CDR3 DNA: TGTGCCAGCAGCGTAGGGGGGACGCCGGGAGCTGAAGCTTTCTTT.

The V call is TRBV7-3, the J call TRBJ2-3, with 7 nucleotides matching TRBD2. Trimming cost V 5 bases and J 6 bases; bases outside gene matches: 5. Germline CDR1 SGHTA, CDR2 FQGTGA. CDR3 length: 13 amino acids. CDR3 region: CASSTTSADTQYF. As DNA, the CDR3 is TGTGCCAGCAGCACAACTAGCGCCGATACGCAGTATTTT.